The rows below give T cell receptor beta chains drawn from one sample of a study of neurological immune-mediated disorders. One entry per CDR3 protein, called by TCRdb with MiXCR from the 5' RACE reads. The sample contains about 50,000 distinct CDR3 sequences, 3% to 3.5% of which appear only once. Sample: PBMCs. The receptors come from a man aged 40-49 years with multiple sclerosis. Both conserved end residues are part of each CDR3. The D gene is left open where the match is weak. Only some rows state a clone size, as once, few, many or a class for expanded clones.

clone_size j_call cdr3_length v_call d_call cdr3_nt cdr3_aa
many TRBJ2-7 12 TRBV29-1 - TGCAGCGTTCTCCAGGGGACCTACGAGCAGTACTTC CSVLQGTYEQYF
many TRBJ2-7 14 TRBV20-1 TRBD1 TGCAGTGCCCCTGGACAGGGGTCGACCTACGAGCAGTACTTC CSAPGQGSTYEQYF
many TRBJ1-1 15 TRBV27 - TGTGCCAGCAGTCAGTCTCAGGGCTGGGACACTGAAGCTTTCTTT CASSQSQGWDTEAFF
few TRBJ2-3 14 TRBV5-1 TRBD1 TGCGCCAGCAGCTGGTCAGGGGGCGCAGATACGCAGTATTTT CASSWSGGADTQYF
many TRBJ1-3 14 TRBV6-6 - TGTGCCAGCAGTTACAGGAGCTCTGGAAACACCATATATTTT CASSYRSSGNTIYF
many TRBJ1-1 15 TRBV4-1 - TGCGCCAGCAGCCAAGGACCCGGGACTTACACTGAAGCTTTCTTT CASSQGPGTYTEAFF
- TRBJ2-1 16 TRBV5-6 - TGTGCCAGCAGCTTGAAGGGCTTGGACGGGGGAGGTGAGCAGTTCTTC CASSLKGLDGGGEQFF
many TRBJ1-1 12 TRBV20-1 - TGCAGTGCCCCCAGGGGAAAAGGGGAGAAGCTCTTT CSAPRGKGEKLF
many TRBJ2-5 13 TRBV18 TRBD1 TGTGCCAGCTCGAAGCGGGACAGGGAGGCCCAGTACTTC CASSKRDREAQYF
many TRBJ1-6 15 TRBV3-1 TRBD1 TGTGCCAGCAGAACTCAAAACAGGGGAAATTCACCCCTCCACTTT CASRTQNRGNSPLHF
many TRBJ1-2 16 TRBV6-6 TRBD1 TGTGCCAGCAGTCAGACAGGGGGTCCATATGGCTATGGCTACACCTTC CASSQTGGPYGYGYTF
many TRBJ2-3 17 TRBV7-3 TRBD2 TGTGCCAGCAGCTTAACGGCAGCGGGGGATGGCACAGATACGCAGTATTTT CASSLTAAGDGTDTQYF
many TRBJ1-1 12 TRBV5-5 - TGTGCCAGCAGCTTTGATATTGGGGAAGCTTTCTTT CASSFDIGEAFF
many TRBJ1-2 14 TRBV20-1 TRBD1 TGCAGTGCTGGCCCGACAGGGAAATCTTATGGCTACACCTTC CSAGPTGKSYGYTF
many TRBJ1-2 15 TRBV20-1 TRBD1 TGCAGTGCTAGAGACTTTCAGACAGGGGTTTATGGCTACACCTTC CSARDFQTGVYGYTF
many TRBJ1-1 15 TRBV12-3/TRBV12-4 - TGTGCCAGCAGTTTGGGGACTTCAGTGGGCACTGAAGCTTTCTTT CASSLGTSVGTEAFF
many TRBJ2-3 17 TRBV5-1 TRBD2 TGCGCCAGCAGCTTGGCGGCTAGCGGGGGAGGCCCAGATACGCAGTATTTT CASSLAASGGGPDTQYF
many TRBJ2-3 16 TRBV5-1 - TGCGCCAGCAGCTTGGAGGCTCGGGGAAGCACAGATACGCAGTATTTT CASSLEARGSTDTQYF
many TRBJ2-3 14 TRBV12-3/TRBV12-4 - TGTGCCAGCAGACTAGATTGGATCACAGATACGCAGTATTTT CASRLDWITDTQYF
many TRBJ1-2 14 TRBV5-1 - TGCGCCAGCAGCTTGACAGGGCTGGACTATGGCTACACCTTC CASSLTGLDYGYTF
many TRBJ1-2 14 TRBV7-2 TRBD1 TGTGCCAGCAGCACCCGACAGGGGCGGGATGGCTACACCTTC CASSTRQGRDGYTF
many TRBJ2-2 16 TRBV3-1 - TGTGCCAGCAGCCAAAAAAATCTCGGCGGGTCCGGGGAGCTGTTTTTT CASSQKNLGGSGELFF
many TRBJ2-1 17 TRBV20-1 TRBD2 TGCAGTGCTACCCCTACTAGCGGGGGAAACGCCTACAATGAGCAGTTCTTC CSATPTSGGNAYNEQFF
many TRBJ2-2 15 TRBV5-1 TRBD1 TGCGCCAGCAGCGCCGGACAGGGGAACACCGGGGAGCTGTTTTTT CASSAGQGNTGELFF
many TRBJ2-3 13 TRBV11-3 - TGTGCCAGCAGCTTAGGGGACACAGATACGCAGTATTTT CASSLGDTDTQYF
many TRBJ2-2 17 TRBV5-1 - TGCGCCAGCAGCCTTTGGACAGCTCCCTCGAACACCGGGGAGCTGTTTTTT CASSLWTAPSNTGELFF
few TRBJ1-5 16 TRBV20-1 TRBD1 TGCAGTGCTAGAGCGGGGGGGACAGGCGGCAGTCAGCCCCAGAATTTT CSARAGGTGGSQPQNF
many TRBJ2-5 16 TRBV20-1 - TGCAGTGCTAGAGTGAGCTCAAGCGGGCTACAAGAGACCCAGTACTTC CSARVSSSGLQETQYF